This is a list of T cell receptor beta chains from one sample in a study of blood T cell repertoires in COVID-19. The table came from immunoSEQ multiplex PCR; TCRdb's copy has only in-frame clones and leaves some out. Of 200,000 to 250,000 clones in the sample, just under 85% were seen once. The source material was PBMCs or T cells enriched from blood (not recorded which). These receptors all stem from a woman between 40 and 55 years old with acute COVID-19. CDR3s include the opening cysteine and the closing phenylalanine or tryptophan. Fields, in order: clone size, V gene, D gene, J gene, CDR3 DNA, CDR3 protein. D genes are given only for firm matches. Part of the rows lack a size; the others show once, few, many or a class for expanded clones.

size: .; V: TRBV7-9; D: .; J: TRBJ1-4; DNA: TGTGCCAGCAGGGGAGGTCTCGATGAAAAACTGTTTTTT; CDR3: CASRGGLDEKLFF
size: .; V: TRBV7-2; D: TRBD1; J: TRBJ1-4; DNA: TGTGCCAGCAGCTTAGGTCAGGGGGCTGGGGAAAAACTGTTTTTT; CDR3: CASSLGQGAGEKLFF
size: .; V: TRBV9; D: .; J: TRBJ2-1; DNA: TGTGCCAGCAGCGTAGATTCAAGGGGCTCCTACAATGAGCAGTTCTTC; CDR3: CASSVDSRGSYNEQFF
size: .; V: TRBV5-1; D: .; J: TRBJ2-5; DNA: TGCGCCAGCAGCTTCGGGGGAGTGGAAGAGACCCAGTACTTC; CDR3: CASSFGGVEETQYF
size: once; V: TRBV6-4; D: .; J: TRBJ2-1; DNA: TGTGCCAGCAGTGAAGGTGGGCTATCGCTCAATGAGCAGTTCTTC; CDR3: CASSEGGLSLNEQFF
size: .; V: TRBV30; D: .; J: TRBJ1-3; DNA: TGTGCCTGGAGTCGCCAGGTTTACGGAAACACCATATATTTT; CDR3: CAWSRQVYGNTIYF
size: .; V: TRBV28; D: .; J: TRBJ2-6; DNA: TGTGCCAGCAGTTCTTTGTGGGGTGCGGGGTCTGGGGCCAACGTCCTGACTTTC; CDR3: CASSSLWGAGSGANVLTF
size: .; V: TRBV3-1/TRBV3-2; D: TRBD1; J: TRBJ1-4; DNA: TGTGCCAGCAGCAACGGACAGGGGGCGAAATATCTGTTTTTT; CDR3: CASSNGQGAKYLFF
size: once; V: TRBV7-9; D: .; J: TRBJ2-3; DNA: TGTGCCAGCAGCTTAGAGGCTAGCGTAAGCACAGATACGCAGTATTTT; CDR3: CASSLEASVSTDTQYF
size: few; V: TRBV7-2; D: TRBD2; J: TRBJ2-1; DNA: TGTGCCAGCAGCTTTACTAGCGCCCACTACAATGAGCAGTTCTTC; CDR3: CASSFTSAHYNEQFF
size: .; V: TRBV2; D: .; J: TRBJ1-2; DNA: TGTGCCAGCAGTGAAGTCGGGGATAACTATGGCTACACCTTC; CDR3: CASSEVGDNYGYTF
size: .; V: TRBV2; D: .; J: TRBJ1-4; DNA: TGTGCCAGCAGTGAAAGGCGGAATGAAAAACTGTTTTTT; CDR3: CASSERRNEKLFF
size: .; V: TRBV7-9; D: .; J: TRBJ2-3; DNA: TGTGCCAGCAGCTTAGGGCCAGATACGCAGTATTTT; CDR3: CASSLGPDTQYF
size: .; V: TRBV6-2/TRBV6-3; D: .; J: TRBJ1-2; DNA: TGTGCCAGCAGTTACTCGGTCCCAGGCGACCTATATGGCTACACCTTC; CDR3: CASSYSVPGDLYGYTF
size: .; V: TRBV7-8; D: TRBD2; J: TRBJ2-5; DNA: TGTGCCAGCAGCTTACTAGCGGGGGGTGAGACCCAGTACTTC; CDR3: CASSLLAGGETQYF
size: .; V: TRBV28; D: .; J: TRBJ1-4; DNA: TGTGCCAGCAGTCCACTTCGCGAAAAACTGTTTTTT; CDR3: CASSPLREKLFF
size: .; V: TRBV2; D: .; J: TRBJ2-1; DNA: TGTGCCAGCAGTGAGGACAGAATTTACAATGAGCAGTTCTTC; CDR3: CASSEDRIYNEQFF
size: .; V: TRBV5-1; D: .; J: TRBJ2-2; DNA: TGCGCCAGCAGCTTGAGTACGGGGGCGAACACCGGGGAGCTGTTTTTT; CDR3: CASSLSTGANTGELFF
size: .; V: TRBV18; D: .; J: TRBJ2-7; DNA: TGTGCCAGCCGGGGATACTACGAGCAGTACTTC; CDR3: CASRGYYEQYF
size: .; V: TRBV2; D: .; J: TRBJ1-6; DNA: TGTGCCAGCAGTGAAATGGCAGGGGTAAATAATTCACCCCTCCACTTT; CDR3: CASSEMAGVNNSPLHF
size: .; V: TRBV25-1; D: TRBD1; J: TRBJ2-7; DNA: TGTGCCAGCAGTGAATGGGGACAGGGATTCTCCTACGAGCAGTACTTC; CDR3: CASSEWGQGFSYEQYF
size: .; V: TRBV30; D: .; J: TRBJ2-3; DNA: TGTGCCTGGGGCCGGGACACACATACGCAGTATTTT; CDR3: CAWGRDTHTQYF
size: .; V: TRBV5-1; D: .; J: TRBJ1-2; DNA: TGCGCCAGCAGCTCGACAGGCCCTTATGGCTACACCTTC; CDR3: CASSSTGPYGYTF
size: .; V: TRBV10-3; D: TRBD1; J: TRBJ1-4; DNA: TGTGCCATCAGTGAGATGGACAGGGCTAATGAAAAACTGTTTTTT; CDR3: CAISEMDRANEKLFF
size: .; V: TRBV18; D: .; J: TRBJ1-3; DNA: TGTGCCAGCTCACTCGCTACAGCATCCTCTGGAAACACCATATATTTT; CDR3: CASSLATASSGNTIYF
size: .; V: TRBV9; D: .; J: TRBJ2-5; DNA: TGTGCCAGCACAGACGGACAGCAAGAGACCCAGTACTTC; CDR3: CASTDGQQETQYF
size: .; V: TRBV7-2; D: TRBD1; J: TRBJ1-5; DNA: TGTGCCAGCAGTTCCGACAGGGATAGCAATCAGCCCCAGCATTTT; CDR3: CASSSDRDSNQPQHF
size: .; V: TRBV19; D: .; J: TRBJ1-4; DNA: TGTGCCAGTAGTACCCTCCAGCGTAATGAAAAACTGTTTTTT; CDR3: CASSTLQRNEKLFF
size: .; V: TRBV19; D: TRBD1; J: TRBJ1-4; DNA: TGTGCCAGTAGCTGGTCGCCGGGACAGCTGTTTTTT; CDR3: CASSWSPGQLFF
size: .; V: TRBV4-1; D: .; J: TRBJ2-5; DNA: TGCGCCAGCAGCCAAGACTGGGCAGAGACCCAGTACTTC; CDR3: CASSQDWAETQYF
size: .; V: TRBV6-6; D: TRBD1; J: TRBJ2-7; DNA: TGTGCCAGCAGCCTCACAGGGGGCTGGTACGAGCAGTACTTC; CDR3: CASSLTGGWYEQYF
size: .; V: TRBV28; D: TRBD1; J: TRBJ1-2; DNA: TGTGCCAGCAGTTTATGGACAGGGGATTCTGGCTACACCTTC; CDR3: CASSLWTGDSGYTF
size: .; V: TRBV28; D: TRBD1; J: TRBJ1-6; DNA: TGTGCCAGCAGTTTAGACAGGGAAAATTCACCCCTCCACTTT; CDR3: CASSLDRENSPLHF
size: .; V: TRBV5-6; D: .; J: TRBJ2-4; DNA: TGTGCCAGCAGCCGTCGGGGTTTGGGCATTCAGTACTTC; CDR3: CASSRRGLGIQYF
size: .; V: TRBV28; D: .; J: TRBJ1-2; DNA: TGTGCCAGCAGTTTATCGTCAGACTATGGCTACACCTTC; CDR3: CASSLSSDYGYTF
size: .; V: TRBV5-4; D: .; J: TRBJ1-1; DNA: TGTGCCAGCAGCTCCCGACAGGCCAGAGAAGCTTTCTTT; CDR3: CASSSRQAREAFF
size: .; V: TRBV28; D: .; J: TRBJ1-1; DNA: TGTGCCAGCAATCTTAACACTGAAGCTTTCTTT; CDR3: CASNLNTEAFF
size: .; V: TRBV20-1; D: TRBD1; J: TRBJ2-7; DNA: TGCAGTGCTAGTTCCGGGACAGGGGGGGAGCAGTACTTC; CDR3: CSASSGTGGEQYF
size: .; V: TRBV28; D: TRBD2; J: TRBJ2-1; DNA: TGTGCCAGCAGCTTGACTAGCGGGAGCCCCAATGAGCAGTTCTTC; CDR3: CASSLTSGSPNEQFF
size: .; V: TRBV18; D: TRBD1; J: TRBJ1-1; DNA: TGTGCCAGCTCAACCCTGGGACAGGGCCAAACTGAAGCTTTCTTT; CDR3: CASSTLGQGQTEAFF